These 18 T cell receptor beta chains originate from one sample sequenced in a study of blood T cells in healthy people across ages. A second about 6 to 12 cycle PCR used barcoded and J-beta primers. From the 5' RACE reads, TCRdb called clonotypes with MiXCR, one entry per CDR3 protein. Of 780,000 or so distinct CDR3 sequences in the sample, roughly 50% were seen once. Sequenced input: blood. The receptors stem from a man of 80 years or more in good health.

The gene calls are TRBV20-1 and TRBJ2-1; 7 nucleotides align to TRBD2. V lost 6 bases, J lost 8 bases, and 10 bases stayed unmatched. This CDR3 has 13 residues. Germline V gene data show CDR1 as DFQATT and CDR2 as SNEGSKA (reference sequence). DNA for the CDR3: TGCAGTGCCATCGGACTAGTCCTCGATGAGCAGTTCTTC. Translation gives CSAIGLVLDEQFF.

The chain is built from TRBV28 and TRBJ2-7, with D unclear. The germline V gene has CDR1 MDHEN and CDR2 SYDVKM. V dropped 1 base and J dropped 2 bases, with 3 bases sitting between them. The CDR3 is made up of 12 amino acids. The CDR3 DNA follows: TGTGCCAGCAGTTTATTAACCTACGAGCAGTACTTC. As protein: CASSLLTYEQYF.

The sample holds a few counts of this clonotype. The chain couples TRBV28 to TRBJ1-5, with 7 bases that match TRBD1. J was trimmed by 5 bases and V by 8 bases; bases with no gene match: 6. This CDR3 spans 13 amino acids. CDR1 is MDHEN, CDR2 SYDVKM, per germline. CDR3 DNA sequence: TGTGCCAGCCGCCAGGGGGGGTATCAGCCCCAGCATTTT. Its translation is CASRQGGYQPQHF.

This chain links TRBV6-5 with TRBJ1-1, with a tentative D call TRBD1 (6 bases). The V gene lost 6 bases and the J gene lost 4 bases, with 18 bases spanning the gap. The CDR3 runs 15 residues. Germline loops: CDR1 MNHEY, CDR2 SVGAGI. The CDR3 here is CASSRTHQGSTEAFF. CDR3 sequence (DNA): TGTGCCAGCAGCCGAACCCACCAGGGGAGCACTGAAGCTTTCTTT.

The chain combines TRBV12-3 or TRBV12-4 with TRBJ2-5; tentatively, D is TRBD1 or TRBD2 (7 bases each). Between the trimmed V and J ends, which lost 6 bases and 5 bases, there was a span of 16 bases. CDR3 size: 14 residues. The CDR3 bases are TGTGCCAGCAGCCCCAGGGGGGGGAAGGAGACCCAGTACTTC. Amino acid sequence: CASSPRGGKETQYF.

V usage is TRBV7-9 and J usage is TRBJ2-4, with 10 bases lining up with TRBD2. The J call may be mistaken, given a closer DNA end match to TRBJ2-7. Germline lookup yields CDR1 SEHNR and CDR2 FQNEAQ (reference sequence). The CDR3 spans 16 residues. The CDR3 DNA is TGTGCCAGCAGCTCCAACGGTGGGACTAGCGCATACGAGCAGTACTTC. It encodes CASSSNGGTSAYEQYF.

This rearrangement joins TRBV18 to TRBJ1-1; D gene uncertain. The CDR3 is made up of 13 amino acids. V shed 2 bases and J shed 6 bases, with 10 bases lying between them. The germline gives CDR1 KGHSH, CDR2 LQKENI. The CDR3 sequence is CASSPTQISEAFF. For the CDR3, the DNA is TGTGCCAGCTCACCAACCCAGATATCTGAAGCTTTCTTT.

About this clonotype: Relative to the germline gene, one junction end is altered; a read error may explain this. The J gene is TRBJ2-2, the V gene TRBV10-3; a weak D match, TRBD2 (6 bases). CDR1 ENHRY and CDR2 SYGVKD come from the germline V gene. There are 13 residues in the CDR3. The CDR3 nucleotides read TGTGCCATCAGTGAGGGGGTGGCCGGGGGGCTGTTTTTT. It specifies CAISEGVAGGLFF.

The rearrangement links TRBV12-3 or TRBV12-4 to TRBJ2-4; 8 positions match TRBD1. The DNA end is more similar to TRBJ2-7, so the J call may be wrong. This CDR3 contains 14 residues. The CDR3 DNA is TGTGCCAGCACTATAGGGACAGGCTACTACGAGCAGTACTTC. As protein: CASTIGTGYYEQYF.

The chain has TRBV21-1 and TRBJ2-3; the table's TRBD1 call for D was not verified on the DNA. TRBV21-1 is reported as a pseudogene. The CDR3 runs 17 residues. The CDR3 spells CASSKGAKDRVTDTQYF. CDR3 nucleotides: TGTGCCAGCAGCAAAGGAGCAAAGGACAGGGTCACAGATACGCAGTATTTT.

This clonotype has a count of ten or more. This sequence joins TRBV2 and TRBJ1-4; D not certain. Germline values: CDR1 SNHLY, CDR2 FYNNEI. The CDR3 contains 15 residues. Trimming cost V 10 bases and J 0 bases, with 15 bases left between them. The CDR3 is CATSPSMATNEKLFF. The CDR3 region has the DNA TGTGCCACCTCCCCTTCGATGGCAACTAATGAAAAACTGTTTTTT. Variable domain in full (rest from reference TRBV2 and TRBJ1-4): EPEVTQTPSHQVTQMGQEVILRCVPISNHLYFYWYRQILGQKVEFLVSFYNNEISEKSEIFDDQFSVERPDGSNFTLKIRSTKLEDSAMYFCATSPSMATNEKLFFGSGTQLSVL.

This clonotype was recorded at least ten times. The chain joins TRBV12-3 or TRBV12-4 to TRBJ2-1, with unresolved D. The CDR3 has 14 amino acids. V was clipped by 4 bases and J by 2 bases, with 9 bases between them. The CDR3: CASSSRFTYNEQFF. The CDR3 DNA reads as TGTGCCAGCAGTTCCCGGTTTACCTACAATGAGCAGTTCTTC.

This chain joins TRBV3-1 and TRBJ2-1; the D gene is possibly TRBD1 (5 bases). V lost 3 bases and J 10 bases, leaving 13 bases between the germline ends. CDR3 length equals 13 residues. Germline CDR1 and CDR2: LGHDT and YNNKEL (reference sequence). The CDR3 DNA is TGTGCCAGCAGCCACCCGGACAAGGACGAGCAGTTCTTC. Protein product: CASSHPDKDEQFF.

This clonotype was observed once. The CDR3 protein is CASSLVWGITEAFF. As DNA, the CDR3 is TGTGCCAGCAGCTTGGTTTGGGGAATCACTGAAGCTTTCTTT. The V and J genes are TRBV5-5 and TRBJ1-1; D is undetermined. The V end lost 0 bases, the J end lost 4 bases, and 10 bases lay between the germline ends. The CDR3 has 14 residues. Germline assignment: CDR1 SGHKS and CDR2 YYEKEE (reference sequence).

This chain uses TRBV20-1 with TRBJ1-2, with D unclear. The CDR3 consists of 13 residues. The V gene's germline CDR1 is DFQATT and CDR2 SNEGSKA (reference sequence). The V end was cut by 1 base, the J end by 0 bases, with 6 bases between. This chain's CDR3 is CSARVETNYGYTF. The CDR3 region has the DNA TGCAGTGCTAGAGTCGAAACTAACTATGGCTACACCTTC.

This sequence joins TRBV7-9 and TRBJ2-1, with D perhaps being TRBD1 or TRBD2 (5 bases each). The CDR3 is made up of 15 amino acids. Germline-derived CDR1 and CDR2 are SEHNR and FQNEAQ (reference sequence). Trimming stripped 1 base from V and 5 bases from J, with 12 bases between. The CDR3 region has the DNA TGTGCCAGCAGCTTAGAACCGGGACGGAACAATGAGCAGTTCTTC. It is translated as CASSLEPGRNNEQFF.

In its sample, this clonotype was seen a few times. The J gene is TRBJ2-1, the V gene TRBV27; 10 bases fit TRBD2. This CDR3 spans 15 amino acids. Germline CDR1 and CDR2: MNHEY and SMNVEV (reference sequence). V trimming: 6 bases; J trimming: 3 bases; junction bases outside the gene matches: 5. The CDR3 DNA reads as TGTGCCAGCAGAGGACTAGCGGAGAACTACAATGAGCAGTTCTTC. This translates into CASRGLAENYNEQFF.

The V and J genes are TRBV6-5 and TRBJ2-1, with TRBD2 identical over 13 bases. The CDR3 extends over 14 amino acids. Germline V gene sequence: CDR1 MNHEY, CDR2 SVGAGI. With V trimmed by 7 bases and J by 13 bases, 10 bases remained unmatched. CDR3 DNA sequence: TGTGCCAGCAACCCGGGACTAGCGGGGTTCCGCCAGTTCTTC. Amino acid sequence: CASNPGLAGFRQFF.